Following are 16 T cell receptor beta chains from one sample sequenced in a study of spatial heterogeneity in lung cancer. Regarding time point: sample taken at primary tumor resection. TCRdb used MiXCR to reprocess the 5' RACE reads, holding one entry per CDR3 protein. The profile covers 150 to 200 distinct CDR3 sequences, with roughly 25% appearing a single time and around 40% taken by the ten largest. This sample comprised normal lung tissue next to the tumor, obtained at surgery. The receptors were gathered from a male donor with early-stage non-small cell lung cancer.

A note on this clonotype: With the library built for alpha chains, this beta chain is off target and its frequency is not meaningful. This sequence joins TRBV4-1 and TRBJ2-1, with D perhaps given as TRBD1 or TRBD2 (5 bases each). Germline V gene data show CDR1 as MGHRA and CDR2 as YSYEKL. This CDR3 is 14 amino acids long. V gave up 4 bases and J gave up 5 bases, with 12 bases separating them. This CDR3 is CASSRQVGDNEQFF. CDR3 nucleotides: TGCGCCAGCAGCCGTCAGGTGGGGGACAATGAGCAGTTCTTC.

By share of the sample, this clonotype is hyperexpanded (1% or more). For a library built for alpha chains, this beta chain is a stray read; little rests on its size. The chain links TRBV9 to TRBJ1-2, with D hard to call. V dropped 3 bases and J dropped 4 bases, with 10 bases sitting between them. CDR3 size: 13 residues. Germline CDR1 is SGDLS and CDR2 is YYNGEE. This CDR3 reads CASSESETYGYTF. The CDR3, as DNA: TGTGCCAGCAGCGAGAGTGAGACCTATGGCTACACCTTC.

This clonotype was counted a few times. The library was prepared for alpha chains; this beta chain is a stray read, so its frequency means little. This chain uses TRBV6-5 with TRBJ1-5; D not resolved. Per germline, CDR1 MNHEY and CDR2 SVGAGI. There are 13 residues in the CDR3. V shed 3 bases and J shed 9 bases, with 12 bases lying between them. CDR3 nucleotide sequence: TGTGCCAGCAGTTATTATCTTGGGATGCCCCAGCATTTT. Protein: CASSYYLGMPQHF.

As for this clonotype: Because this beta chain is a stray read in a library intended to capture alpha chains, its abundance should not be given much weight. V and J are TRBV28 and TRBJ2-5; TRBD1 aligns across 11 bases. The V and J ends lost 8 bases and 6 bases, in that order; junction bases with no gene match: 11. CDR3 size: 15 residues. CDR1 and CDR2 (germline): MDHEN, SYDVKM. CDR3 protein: CASRWRTGGEKTQYF. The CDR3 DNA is TGTGCCAGCCGTTGGAGGACAGGGGGCGAGAAGACCCAGTACTTC.

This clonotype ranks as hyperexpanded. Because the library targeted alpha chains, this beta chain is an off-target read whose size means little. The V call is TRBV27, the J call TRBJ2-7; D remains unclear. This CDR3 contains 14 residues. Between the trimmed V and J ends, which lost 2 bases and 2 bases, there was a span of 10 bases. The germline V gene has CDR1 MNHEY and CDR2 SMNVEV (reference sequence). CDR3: CASSLKPSAYEQYF. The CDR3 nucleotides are TGTGCCAGCAGTTTAAAACCTTCCGCCTACGAGCAGTACTTC.

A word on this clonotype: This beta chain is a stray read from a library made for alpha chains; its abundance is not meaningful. The CDR3 DNA follows: TGTGCCAGCGGGGCCGCCGAATTGGATACGCAGTATTTT. It is translated as CASGAAELDTQYF. V gene TRBV2 combines with J gene TRBJ2-3, with D possibly being TRBD1 (5 bases). Germline CDR1 and CDR2: SNHLY and FYNNEI. The CDR3 has 13 residues. Trimming removed 8 bases at V and 6 bases at J, with 15 bases between.

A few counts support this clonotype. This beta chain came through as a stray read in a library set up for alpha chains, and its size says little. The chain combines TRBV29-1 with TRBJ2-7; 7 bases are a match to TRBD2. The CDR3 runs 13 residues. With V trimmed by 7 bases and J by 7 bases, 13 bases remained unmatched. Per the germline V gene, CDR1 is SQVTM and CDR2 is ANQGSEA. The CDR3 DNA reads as TGCAGCGCCTTGGGACTACCCTTACGGGAGCAGTACTTC. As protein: CSALGLPLREQYF.

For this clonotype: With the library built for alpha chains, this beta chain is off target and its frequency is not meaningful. The chain's CDR3 is CASSFSTDTQYF. The CDR3 coding sequence is TGTGCCAGCAGCTTCTCCACAGATACGCAGTATTTT. The genes are TRBV11-2 and TRBJ2-3; D is unresolved. The CDR3 totals 12 residues. V was pared by 3 bases and J by 2 bases, with 3 bases between. Germline V gives CDR1 SGHAT, CDR2 FQNNGV.

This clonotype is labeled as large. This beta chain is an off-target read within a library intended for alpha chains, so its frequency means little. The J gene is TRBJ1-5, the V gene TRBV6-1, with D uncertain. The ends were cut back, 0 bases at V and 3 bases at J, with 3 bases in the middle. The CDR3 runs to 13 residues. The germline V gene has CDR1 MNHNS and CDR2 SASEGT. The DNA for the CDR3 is TGTGCCAGCAGTGAAGCGTCCAATCAGCCCCAGCATTTT. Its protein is CASSEASNQPQHF.

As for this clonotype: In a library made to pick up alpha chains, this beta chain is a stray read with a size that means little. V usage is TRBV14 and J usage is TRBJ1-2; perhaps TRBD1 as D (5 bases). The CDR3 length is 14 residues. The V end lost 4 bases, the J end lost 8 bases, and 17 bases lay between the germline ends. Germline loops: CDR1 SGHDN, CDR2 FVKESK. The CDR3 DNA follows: TGTGCCAGCAGCCCCAGAATCGGGGCCCTGGGCTACACCTTC. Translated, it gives CASSPRIGALGYTF.

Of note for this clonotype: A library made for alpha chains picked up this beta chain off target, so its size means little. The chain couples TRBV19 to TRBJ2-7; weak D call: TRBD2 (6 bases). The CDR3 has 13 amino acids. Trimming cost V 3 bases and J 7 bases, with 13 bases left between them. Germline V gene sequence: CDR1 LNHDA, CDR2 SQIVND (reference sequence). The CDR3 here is CASSISTAGEQYF. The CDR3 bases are TGTGCCAGTAGTATTAGCACCGCGGGGGAGCAGTACTTC. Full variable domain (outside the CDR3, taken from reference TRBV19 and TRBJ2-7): DGGITQSPKYLFRKEGQNVTLSCEQNLNHDAMYWYRQDPGQGLRLIYYSQIVNDFQKGDIAEGYSVSREKKESFPLTVTSAQKNPTAFYLCASSISTAGEQYFGPGTRLTVT.

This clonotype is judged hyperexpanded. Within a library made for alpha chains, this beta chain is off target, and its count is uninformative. CDR3: CASSISGANVLTF. CDR3 DNA: TGTGCCAGCAGCATATCTGGGGCCAACGTCCTGACTTTC. This sequence joins TRBV12-3 or TRBV12-4 and TRBJ2-6; D gene unclear. V lost 6 bases, J lost 1 base, and 4 bases lay in between. This CDR3 is 13 amino acids long.

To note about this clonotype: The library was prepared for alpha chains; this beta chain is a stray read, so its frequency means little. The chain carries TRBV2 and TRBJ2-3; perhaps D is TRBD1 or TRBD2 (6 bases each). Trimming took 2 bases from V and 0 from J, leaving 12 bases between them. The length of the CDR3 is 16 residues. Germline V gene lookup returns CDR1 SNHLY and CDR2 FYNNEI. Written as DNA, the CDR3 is TGTGCCAGCAGTGAACTGAGGGGGGCGAGCACAGATACGCAGTATTTT. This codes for CASSELRGASTDTQYF.

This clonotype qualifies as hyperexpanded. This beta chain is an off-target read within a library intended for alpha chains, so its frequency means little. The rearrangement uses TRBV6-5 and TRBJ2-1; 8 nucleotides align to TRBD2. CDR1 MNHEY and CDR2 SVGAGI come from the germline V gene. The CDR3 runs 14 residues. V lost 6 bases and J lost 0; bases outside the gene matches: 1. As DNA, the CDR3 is TGTGCCAGCAGGAGCGGGAGCTCCTACAATGAGCAGTTCTTC. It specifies CASRSGSSYNEQFF.

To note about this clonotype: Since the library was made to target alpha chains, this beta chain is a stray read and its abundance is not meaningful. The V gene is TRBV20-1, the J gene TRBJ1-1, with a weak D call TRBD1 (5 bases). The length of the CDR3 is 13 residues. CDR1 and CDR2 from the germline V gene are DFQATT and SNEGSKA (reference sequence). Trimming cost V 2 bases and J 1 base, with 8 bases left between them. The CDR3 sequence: CSARQGANTEAFF. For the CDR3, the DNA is TGCAGTGCTAGACAGGGTGCGAACACTGAAGCTTTCTTT.

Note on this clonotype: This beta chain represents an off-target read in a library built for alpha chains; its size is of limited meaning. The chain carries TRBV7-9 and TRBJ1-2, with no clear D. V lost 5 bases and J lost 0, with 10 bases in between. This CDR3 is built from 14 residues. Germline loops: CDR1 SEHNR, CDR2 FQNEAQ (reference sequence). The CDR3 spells CASSLSGTNYGYTF. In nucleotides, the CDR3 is TGTGCCAGCAGCCTCTCCGGAACTAACTATGGCTACACCTTC.